This T cell receptor beta chain was recorded in a study of blood T cell repertoires in COVID-19 (dated by TCRdb to the early 2020s). Regarding the research as a whole: Samples from collaborators originated in the United States, Italy and Spain and spanned both the acute and convalescent phases of COVID-19. The repertoires were made available in a free public database intended to serve as a resource for research on the immune response to SARS-CoV-2. Where available, HLA class I and class II types were obtained from metadata supplied by the sample provider rather than from assay-based typing. Sample metadata almost always included a de-identified subject ID, COVID-19 status, age in years and sex. The dataset comprised deeply sampled blood TCRbeta repertoires from subjects exposed to, actively infected with, or recovered from COVID-19. The material from the prospective study consisted of cDNA or gDNA derived from T cells, B-cell-depleted T cells, or PBMCs. The samples were drawn from the first 160 participants of the ongoing ImmuneRACE study and from some 1,300 subjects provided by 6 global collaborators. Overall study results and their limits: The amount of clinical and demographic metadata varied by source and participant and was provided uncurated.

Each collaborating institution followed its own protocols to collect whole blood in K2EDTA tubes. For TCRbeta analysis, collaborators shipped samples as frozen whole blood, isolated PBMCs, or DNA extracted from either of those sample types. Trimming removed 6 bases from V and 2 bases from J; the gene matches leave 5 bases unexplained. The CDR3 spans 15 residues, from the cysteine through the phenylalanine. Left in the record is the CDR3 DNA by itself, 45 bases read in frame from the first base. CDR1 and CDR2 were assigned from the germline V gene (reference sequence) as SEHNR and FQNEAQ. TCRbeta CDR3 regions were amplified from genomic DNA by means of the immunoSEQ Assay, a bias-controlled multiplex PCR. In the paper's pipeline: The number of nucleated cells in each sample was estimated by amplification of reference gene primers within the assay. To quantify the absolute abundance of each unique TCRbeta CDR3 rearrangement, sequence reads were collapsed and filtered. For each sample, productive Simpson clonality was calculated as the square root of Simpson's diversity index over productive rearrangements. The table was pulled from immuneACCESS by TCRdb, which kept in-frame rearrangements only. Such tables lose some clones; where checked, under half of the loss comes from unresolved V genes, and the rest has no known cause. V and J calls and clone size are those listed in that table; D and trimming were worked out from the DNA. The sample table shows 250,000 to 300,000 clones, and approximately 80% are seen once. The ten most abundant clones make up roughly 2.9% of the sample.

As for this clone: Its antigen remains undetermined. No much larger clonotype is one base removed from it; base qualities were not supplied.

The rearrangement combines TRBV7-9 with TRBJ2-3; 10 central bases correspond to TRBD2. This clonotype was obtained from a woman between 55 and 75 years old with active or convalescent COVID-19. The sample taken for sequencing was peripheral blood. The CDR3 here reads CASRSSGGATDTQYF. The DNA sequence is TGTGCCAGCAGATCTAGCGGGGGCGCCACAGATACGCAGTATTTT.